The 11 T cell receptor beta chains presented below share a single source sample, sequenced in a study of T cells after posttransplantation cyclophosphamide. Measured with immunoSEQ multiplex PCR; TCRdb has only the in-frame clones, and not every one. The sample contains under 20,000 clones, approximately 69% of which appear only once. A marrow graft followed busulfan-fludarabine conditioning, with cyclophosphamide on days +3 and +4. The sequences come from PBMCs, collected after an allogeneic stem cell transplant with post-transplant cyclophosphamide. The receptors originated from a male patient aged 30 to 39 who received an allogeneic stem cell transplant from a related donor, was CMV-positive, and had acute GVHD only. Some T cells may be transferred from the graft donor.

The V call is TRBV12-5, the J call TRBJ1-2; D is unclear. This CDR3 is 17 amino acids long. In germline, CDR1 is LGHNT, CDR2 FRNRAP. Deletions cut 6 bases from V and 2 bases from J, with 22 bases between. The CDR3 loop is CASGRSLEAGDNYGYTF. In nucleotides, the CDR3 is TGTGCTAGTGGCCGATCATTGGAGGCAGGCGACAACTATGGCTACACCTTC.

CDR3 amino acids: CAWKTPGGGAKNIQYF. The CDR3 DNA is TGTGCCTGGAAAACCCCTGGCGGGGGAGCCAAAAACATTCAGTACTTC. This chain links TRBV30 with TRBJ2-4, with TRBD2 identical over 7 bases. The CDR3 has 16 amino acids. Germline CDR1 reads GTSNPN; CDR2 reads SVGIG (reference sequence). J was trimmed by 0 bases and V by 4 bases; bases with no gene match: 9.

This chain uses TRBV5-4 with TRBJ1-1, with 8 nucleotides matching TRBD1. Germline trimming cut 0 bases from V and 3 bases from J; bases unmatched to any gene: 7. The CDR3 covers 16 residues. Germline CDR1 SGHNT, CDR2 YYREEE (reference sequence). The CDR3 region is CASSLERARGHTEAFF. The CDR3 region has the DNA TGTGCCAGCAGCTTGGAACGGGCCAGGGGGCACACTGAAGCTTTCTTT. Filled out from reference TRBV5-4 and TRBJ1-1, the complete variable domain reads ETGVTQSPTHLIKTRGQQVTLRCSSQSGHNTVSWYQQALGQGPQFIFQYYREEENGRGNFPPRFSGLQFPNYSSELNVNALELDDSALYLCASSLERARGHTEAFFGQGTRLTVV.

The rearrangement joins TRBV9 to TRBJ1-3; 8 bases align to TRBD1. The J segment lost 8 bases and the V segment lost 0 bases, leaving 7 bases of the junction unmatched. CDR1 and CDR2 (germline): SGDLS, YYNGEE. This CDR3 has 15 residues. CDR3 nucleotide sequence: TGTGCCAGCAGCGTAGACGGACAGGGATGGGACACCATATATTTT. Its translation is CASSVDGQGWDTIYF.

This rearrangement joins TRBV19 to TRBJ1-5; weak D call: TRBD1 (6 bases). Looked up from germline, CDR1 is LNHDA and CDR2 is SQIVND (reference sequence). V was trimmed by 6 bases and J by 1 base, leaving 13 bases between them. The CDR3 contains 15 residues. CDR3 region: CASSPTGISNQPQHF. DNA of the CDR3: TGTGCCAGTAGCCCCACAGGGATCAGCAATCAGCCCCAGCATTTT. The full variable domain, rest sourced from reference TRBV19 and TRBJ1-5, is DGGITQSPKYLFRKEGQNVTLSCEQNLNHDAMYWYRQDPGQGLRLIYYSQIVNDFQKGDIAEGYSVSREKKESFPLTVTSAQKNPTAFYLCASSPTGISNQPQHFGDGTRLSIL.

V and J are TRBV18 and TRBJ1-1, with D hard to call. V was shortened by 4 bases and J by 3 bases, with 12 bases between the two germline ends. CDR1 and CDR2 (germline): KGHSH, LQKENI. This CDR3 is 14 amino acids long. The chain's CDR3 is CASSLEGSHTEAFF. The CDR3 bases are TGTGCCAGCTCACTAGAGGGATCGCACACTGAAGCTTTCTTT.

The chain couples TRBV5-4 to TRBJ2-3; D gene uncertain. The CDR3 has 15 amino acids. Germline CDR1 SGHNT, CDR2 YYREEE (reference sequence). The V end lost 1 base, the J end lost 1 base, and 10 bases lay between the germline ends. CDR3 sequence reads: CASSLWVGGTDTQYF. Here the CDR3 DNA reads TGTGCCAGCAGCTTGTGGGTCGGAGGCACAGATACGCAGTATTTT.

The CDR3 here is CASSGGLGFYEQYF. The DNA for the CDR3 is TGTGCCAGCAGCGGGGGGTTAGGGTTCTACGAGCAGTACTTC. The rearrangement uses TRBV7-9 and TRBJ2-7; TRBD2 might be the D (6 bases). The CDR3 sequence is 14 residues long. CDR1 and CDR2 from the germline V gene are SEHNR and FQNEAQ (reference sequence). The germline V and J ends were trimmed by 5 bases and 3 bases, with 14 bases remaining between them. The variable domain in full, with the rest retrieved from reference TRBV7-9 and TRBJ2-7, is DTGVSQNPRHKITKRGQNVTFRCDPISEHNRLYWYRQTLGQGPEFLTYFQNEAQLEKSRLLSDRFSAERPKGSFSTLEIQRTEQGDSAMYLCASSGGLGFYEQYFGPGTRLTVT.

CDR3 sequence reads: CASSSLIRGYNEQFF. CDR3 coding DNA: TGTGCCAGCAGCAGCTTAATCAGGGGCTACAATGAGCAGTTCTTC. This rearrangement joins TRBV7-2 to TRBJ2-1, with a possible D match to TRBD1 (6 bases). Trimming removed 5 bases at V and 3 bases at J, with 14 bases between. The germline gives CDR1 SGHTA, CDR2 FQGNSA. The CDR3 is made up of 15 amino acids.

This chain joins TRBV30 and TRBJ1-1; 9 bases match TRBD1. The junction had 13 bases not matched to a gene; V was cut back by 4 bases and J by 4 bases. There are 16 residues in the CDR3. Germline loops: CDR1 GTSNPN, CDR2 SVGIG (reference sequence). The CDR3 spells CAWKVNIGQGSTEAFF. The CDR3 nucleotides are TGTGCCTGGAAGGTGAATATAGGACAGGGGAGCACTGAAGCTTTCTTT.

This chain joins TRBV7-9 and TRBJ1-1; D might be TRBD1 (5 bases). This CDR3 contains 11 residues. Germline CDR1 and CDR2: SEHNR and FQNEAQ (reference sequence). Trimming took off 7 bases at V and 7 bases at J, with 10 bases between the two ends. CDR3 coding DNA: TGTGCCAGCATCAAAGGGGATGAAGCTTTCTTT. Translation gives CASIKGDEAFF.